Sequencing of this T cell receptor (beta chain) was carried out in a study of shared clonotypes between healthy human individuals. Study in general: The composition of the donors was a couple of women and a few men aged 18 to 49.

Germline CDR1 reads SGHKS; CDR2 reads YYEKEE (reference sequence). The junction had 3 bases not matched to a gene; V was cut back by 5 bases and J by 0 bases. This CDR3 contains 14 residues. Several immunoSEQ 96-well plates shared each subset's DNA, each plate a replicate. Sequencing was performed with immunoSEQ multiplex PCR; in TCRdb, only in-frame clones are kept and a portion is missing. Of roughly 2 million clones in the sample, roughly 95% were seen once. Each of the donors was a healthy adult who was HIV-negative and had not had a recent acute infection or vaccination. The TCR originated in a man between 18 and 29 years old in good health. Sequences were obtained from naive CD4+ T cells sorted from blood. Noted subset: CD45RA+ positively selected. The chain recombines TRBV5-5 with TRBJ1-1; 8 bases are shared with TRBD1. The CDR3: CASSRDRMNTEAFF. CDR3 nucleotide sequence: TGTGCCAGCAGTCGGGACAGGATGAACACTGAAGCTTTCTTT.